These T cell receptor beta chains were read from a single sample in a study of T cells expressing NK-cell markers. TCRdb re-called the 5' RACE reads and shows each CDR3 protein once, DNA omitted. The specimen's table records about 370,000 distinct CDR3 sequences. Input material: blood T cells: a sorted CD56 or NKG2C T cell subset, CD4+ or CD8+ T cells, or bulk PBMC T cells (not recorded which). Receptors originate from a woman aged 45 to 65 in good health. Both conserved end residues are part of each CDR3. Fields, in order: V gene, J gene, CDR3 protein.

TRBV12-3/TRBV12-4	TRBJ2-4	CASSREPGLVEYF
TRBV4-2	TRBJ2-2	CASSQILLGQGEDTGELFF
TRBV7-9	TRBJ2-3	CASSLYSGLRSTDTQYF
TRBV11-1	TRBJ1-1	CASSQRQAKEAFF
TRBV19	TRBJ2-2	CASSMATGNTGELFF
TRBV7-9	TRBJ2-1	CAIRLAGGPSPVNEQFF
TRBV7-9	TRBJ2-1	CASSPGSQEGKFF
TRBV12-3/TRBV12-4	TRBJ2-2	CASSPWGANTGELFF
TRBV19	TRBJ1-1	CASSMDPPRGDDTEAFF
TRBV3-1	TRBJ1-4	CASAGVDGEKLFF
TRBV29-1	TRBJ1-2	CSVTGVNYGYTF
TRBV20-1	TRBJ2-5	CSSSGIKETQYF
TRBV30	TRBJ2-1	CAWRGSLNNEQFF
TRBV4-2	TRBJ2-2	CASSQDLAPGELFF
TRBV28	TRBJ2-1	CASSPSIGQYNEQFF
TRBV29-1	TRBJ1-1	CSTWTGDTEAFF
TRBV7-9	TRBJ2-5	CASSSHQTSGRDLETQYF
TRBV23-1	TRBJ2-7	CASRPLGQDWVVHEQYF
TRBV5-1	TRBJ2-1	CASSHLASGSGYNEQFF
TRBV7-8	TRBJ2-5	CASSRQASGRLQETQYF
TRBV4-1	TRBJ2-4	CASSRSAIAKNIQYF
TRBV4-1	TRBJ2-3	CASSQDNRGTDTQYF
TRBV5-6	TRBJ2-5	CASSLGRGKRANWYF
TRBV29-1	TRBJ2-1	CSVGGLGSGRDYNEQFF
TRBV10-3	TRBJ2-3	CAISGPVGMTDTQYF
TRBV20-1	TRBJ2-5	CSARAGRVGETQYF
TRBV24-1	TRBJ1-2	CATSSGVSNGYTF
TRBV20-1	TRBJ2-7	CSVVGRGFEQYF
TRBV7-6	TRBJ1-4	CASSPAGQGDEKLFF
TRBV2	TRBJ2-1	CASIGLSYNEQFF
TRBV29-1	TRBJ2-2	CSVGLAATGELFF
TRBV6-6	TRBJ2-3	CASRHIGSTDTQYF
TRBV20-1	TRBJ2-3	CSASDRGDTQYF
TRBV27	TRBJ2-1	CASSLSRGGLNEQFF
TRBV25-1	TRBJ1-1	CASSEEGPWTEAFF
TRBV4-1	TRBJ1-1	CASSQDRKGRNTEAFF
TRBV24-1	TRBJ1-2	CATSDFNGYTF
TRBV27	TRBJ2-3	CASSPIRPASGRVMPTDTQYF
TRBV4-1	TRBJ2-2	CASSQVSSEVGGELFF
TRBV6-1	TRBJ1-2	CATQGGMAYGYTF
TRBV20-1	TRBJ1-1	CSASGGVGAFF
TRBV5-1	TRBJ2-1	CASSQLTGFEQFF
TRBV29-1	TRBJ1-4	CSADSATNEKLFF
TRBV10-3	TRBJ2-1	CAIMNPGGPNEQFF
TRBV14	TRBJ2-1	CASSQGRITEQFF
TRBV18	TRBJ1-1	CASSPTRWAGARNTEAFF
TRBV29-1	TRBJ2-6	CSARHGDVLTF
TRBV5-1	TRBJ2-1	CASSVVTSGHNEQFF
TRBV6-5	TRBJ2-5	CASSRGTTLHQETQYF
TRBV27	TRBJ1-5	CASSFRGTGQPQHF
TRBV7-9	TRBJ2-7	CASSSGTSGRRYEQYF
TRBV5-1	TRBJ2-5	CASSPDRALSTQYF
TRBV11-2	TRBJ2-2	CASSPLSGKYTGELFF
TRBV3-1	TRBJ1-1	CASSQGTGQAEAFF
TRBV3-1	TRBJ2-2	CASSPGPTPNTGELFF
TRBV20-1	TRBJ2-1	CSALGTGTGRVSEQFF
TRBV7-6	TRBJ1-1	CASSLDREKAFF
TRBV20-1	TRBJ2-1	CSARDPVGLAANEQFF